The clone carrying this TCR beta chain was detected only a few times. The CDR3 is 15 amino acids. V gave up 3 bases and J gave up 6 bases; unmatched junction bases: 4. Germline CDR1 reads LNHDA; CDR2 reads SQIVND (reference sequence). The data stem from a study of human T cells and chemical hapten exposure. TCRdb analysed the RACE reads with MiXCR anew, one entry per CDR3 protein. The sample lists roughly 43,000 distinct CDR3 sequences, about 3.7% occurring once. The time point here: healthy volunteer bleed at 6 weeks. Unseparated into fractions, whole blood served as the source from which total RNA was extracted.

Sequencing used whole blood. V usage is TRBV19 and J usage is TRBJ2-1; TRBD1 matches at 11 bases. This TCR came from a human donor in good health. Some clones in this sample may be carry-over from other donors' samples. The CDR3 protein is CASSIGQGAANEQFF. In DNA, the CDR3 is TGTGCCAGTAGTATCGGACAGGGGGCAGCCAATGAGCAGTTCTTC.